Below, one TCR beta chain is given with its context. These data are taken from a study of monozygotic twins with cystic fibrosis. V was clipped by 7 bases and J by 5 bases; unmatched bases: 8. This CDR3 contains 14 residues. Per germline, CDR1 SGHDT and CDR2 YYEEEE. Assay used: immunoSEQ multiplex PCR; TCRdb lists only in-frame clones, some missing. The sample includes approximately 25,000 clones, 85% to 95% of them seen just once. The genes are TRBV5-6 and TRBJ1-4, with 7 bases aligning to TRBD1. This receptor was taken from a girl aged 2 to 10 with cystic fibrosis. The sequencing sample was made of blood. The CDR3 protein is CASGHRGNNEKLFF. The CDR3 DNA follows: TGTGCCAGCGGCCACAGGGGTAACAATGAAAAACTGTTTTTT.